The clone carrying this T cell receptor (beta chain) has just a few counts. Its antigen is as yet unknown. The sample is drawn from a study of early T cells in non-severe SARS-CoV-2 infection. In the study overall: The sequenced material was bulk RNA from unsorted whole blood, and its chains were unpaired.

cDNA molecules, individually, were tagged with unique molecular identifiers. TCRdb independently ran MiXCR on the 5' RACE reads; one entry per CDR3 protein. The top ten clones hold roughly an eighth of a sample with 70,000 to 75,000 distinct CDR3 sequences, about 13% of them seen once. Study outcomes and limitations: Matching against VDJdb likely underestimated virus-specific expansions, favoring anti-spike CD8.

The TCR sequence derives from an adult who was a healthcare worker with PCR-confirmed SARS-CoV-2 infection or an uninfected control (not recorded which). Input material: whole blood.

The CDR3 coding sequence is TGTGCCAGCAGCCTTGGGACAGGGAAGGGCAATGAGCAGTTCTTC. It yields the protein CASSLGTGKGNEQFF. The rearrangement uses TRBV9 and TRBJ2-1, with 9 bases matching TRBD1. Germline CDR1 SGDLS, CDR2 YYNGEE. V trimming: 4 bases; J trimming: 6 bases; junction bases outside the gene matches: 8. The CDR3 is 15 amino acids.